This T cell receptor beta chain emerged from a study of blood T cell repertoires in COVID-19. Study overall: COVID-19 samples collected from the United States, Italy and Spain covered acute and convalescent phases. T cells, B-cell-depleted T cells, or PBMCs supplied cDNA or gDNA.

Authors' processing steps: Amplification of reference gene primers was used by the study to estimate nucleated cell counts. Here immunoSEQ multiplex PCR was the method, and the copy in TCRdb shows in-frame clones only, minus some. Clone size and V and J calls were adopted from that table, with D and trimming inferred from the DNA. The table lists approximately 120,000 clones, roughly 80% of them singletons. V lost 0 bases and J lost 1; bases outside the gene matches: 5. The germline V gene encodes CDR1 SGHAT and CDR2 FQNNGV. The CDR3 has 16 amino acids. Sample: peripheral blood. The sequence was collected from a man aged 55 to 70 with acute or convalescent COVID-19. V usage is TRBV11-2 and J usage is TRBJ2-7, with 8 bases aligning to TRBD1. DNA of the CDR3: TGTGCCAGCAGCTTAGATGGGACAGGTACTTCCTACGAGCAGTACTTC. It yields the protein CASSLDGTGTSYEQYF.